Listed here are 28 T cell receptor beta chains from one sample, sequenced in a study of blood T cells in healthy people across ages. Primed by a sample-barcoded 5' primer and a J-beta primer mix, a second PCR proceeded for roughly 6 to 12 cycles. TCRdb re-analysed the 5' RACE reads in MiXCR, keeping a single row per CDR3 protein. The sample has about 620,000 distinct CDR3 sequences, around a fifth seen once; the top ten hold roughly 3.6%. Source material: blood. These receptors all stem from a man aged 70 or older in good health.

This clonotype was seen a few times. The V gene is TRBV5-6, the J gene TRBJ2-1; maybe TRBD1 (5 bases). This CDR3 spans 14 amino acids. Germline V gene sequence: CDR1 SGHDT, CDR2 YYEEEE. Trimming took off 1 base at V and 3 bases at J, with 8 bases between the two ends. CDR3 amino acids: CASSLSQGYNEQFF. CDR3 sequence (DNA): TGTGCCAGCAGCTTGAGTCAGGGCTACAATGAGCAGTTCTTC.

This clonotype came up a few times. The chain has TRBV20-1 and TRBJ2-7; 9 positions match TRBD2. The CDR3 totals 15 residues. With 4 bases clipped from V and 7 bases from J, the junction kept 14 bases outside the gene matches. Per germline, CDR1 DFQATT and CDR2 SNEGSKA (reference sequence). The CDR3 is CSAKLAGSLAGEQYF. The CDR3 nucleotides read TGCAGTGCTAAACTAGCGGGCTCCCTTGCGGGGGAGCAGTACTTC.

This clonotype was observed a few times. The genes are TRBV18 and TRBJ2-5; D not certain. This CDR3 region has 16 residues. V shed 5 bases and J shed 5 bases, with 21 bases lying between them. The V gene's germline CDR1 is KGHSH and CDR2 LQKENI. Here the CDR3 DNA reads TGTGCCAGCTCATCTTATGTGGTTGGAGATTGGGAGACCCAGTACTTC. It codes for CASSSYVVGDWETQYF.

This clonotype was seen a few times. This rearrangement joins TRBV12-3 or TRBV12-4 to TRBJ2-5; 7 bases are shared with TRBD2. This CDR3 spans 14 amino acids. Losses at the gene ends were 3 bases for V and 4 bases for J; bases not matched to a gene: 5. CDR3 region: CASSFPPGGETQYF. CDR3 in DNA: TGTGCCAGCAGTTTCCCTCCGGGAGGAGAGACCCAGTACTTC.

The chain has TRBV6-6 and TRBJ2-5; D call uncertain. Trimming cost V 6 bases and J 5 bases, with 13 bases left between them. This CDR3 region has 13 residues. Per germline, CDR1 MNHNY and CDR2 SVGAGI (reference sequence). DNA for the CDR3: TGTGCCAGCAGCCCAGCTGCCCTGGAGACCCAGTACTTC. Its protein product is CASSPAALETQYF.

The CDR3 sequence is CASRPAPYNEQFF. The CDR3 DNA sequence: TGTGCCAGCAGACCAGCGCCGTACAATGAGCAGTTCTTC. V and J are TRBV9 and TRBJ2-1; no definite D call. This CDR3 is built from 13 residues. Trimming took 5 bases from V and 4 from J, leaving 10 bases between them. Germline V gene data show CDR1 as SGDLS and CDR2 as YYNGEE.

This clonotype turned up a few times. The chain links TRBV3-1 to TRBJ2-5, with D maybe TRBD1 (5 bases). Trimming took 5 bases from V and 2 from J, leaving 15 bases between them. CDR1 and CDR2 from the germline V gene are LGHDT and YNNKEL (reference sequence). The CDR3 totals 15 residues. This CDR3 reads CASSSSAGWQETQYF. The CDR3 nucleotides are TGTGCCAGCAGCTCTTCGGCAGGGTGGCAAGAGACCCAGTACTTC.

The chain recombines TRBV15 with TRBJ2-5; tentative D call: TRBD2 (6 bases). From germline, CDR1 is LNHNV and CDR2 YYDKDF (reference sequence). The CDR3 is 15 residues long. Trimming left V 0 bases short and J 4 bases short, with 12 bases between. CDR3 region: CATSRDSGAGETQYF. The CDR3 nucleotides are TGTGCCACCAGCAGAGATTCTGGAGCGGGAGAGACCCAGTACTTC.

V usage is TRBV7-9 and J usage is TRBJ2-5; 8 bases match TRBD2. CDR3 length equals 18 residues. The V gene's germline CDR1 is SEHNR and CDR2 FQNEAQ (reference sequence). The J segment lost 1 base and the V segment lost 4 bases, leaving 14 bases of the junction unmatched. The CDR3 reads CASSSTGPTSGVQETQYF. CDR3 bases: TGTGCCAGCAGCTCTACAGGGCCCACTAGCGGAGTCCAAGAGACCCAGTACTTC.

In this sample, this clonotype turned up a few times. V gene TRBV5-1 combines with J gene TRBJ2-5; D may match TRBD1 or TRBD2 (6 bases each). The CDR3 extends over 12 amino acids. The V gene lost 0 bases and the J gene lost 11 bases, with 11 bases spanning the gap. The V gene's germline CDR1 is SGHRS and CDR2 YFSETQ. CDR3 in DNA: TGCGCCAGCAGCTTGGGGAGGGGGTCGCAGTACTTC. Residues: CASSLGRGSQYF.

This clonotype came up a few times. The chain uses TRBV7-9 and TRBJ1-1; D gene unclear. The CDR3 totals 13 residues. Germline CDR1 reads SEHNR; CDR2 reads FQNEAQ (reference sequence). Trimming took off 3 bases at V and 3 bases at J, with 8 bases between the two ends. The CDR3 region has the DNA TGTGCCAGCAGCTTCGAAGCAGACACTGAAGCTTTCTTT. Its protein is CASSFEADTEAFF.

There are a few counts of this clonotype. Since a much larger clone is just one base distant, this may be a read error. The V call is TRBV5-1, the J call TRBJ2-7; 11 bases are a match to TRBD2. Germline V gene sequence: CDR1 SGHRS, CDR2 YFSETQ. This CDR3 comprises 15 residues. The chain's CDR3 is CVSSLLAGESYEQYF. CDR3 sequence (DNA): TGCGTCAGCAGCTTACTAGCGGGAGAGAGCTACGAGCAGTACTTC.

The CDR3 nucleotides are TGCGCCAGCAGCTTGGATGGTAGGGATGGAAACACCATATATTTT. This translates into CASSLDGRDGNTIYF. The chain joins TRBV5-1 to TRBJ1-3, with no clear D. The V and J ends lost 0 bases and 3 bases respectively, with 10 bases between them. Germline loops: CDR1 SGHRS, CDR2 YFSETQ. This CDR3 is 15 amino acids long.

This clonotype came up a few times. The CDR3 is CASMGGYEQYF. The DNA for the CDR3 is TGTGCCAGCATGGGGGGCTACGAGCAGTACTTC. This rearrangement joins TRBV28 to TRBJ2-5, with D tentatively TRBD2 (6 bases). The DNA end favors TRBJ2-7, so the J call may be wrong. CDR3 size: 11 residues. The V gene's germline CDR1 is MDHEN and CDR2 SYDVKM.

The chain employs TRBV4-3 and TRBJ2-5; 11 bases map to TRBD2. The J call is uncertain, as TRBJ2-7 better fits the DNA end. Germline CDR1 reads LGHNA; CDR2 reads YSLEER. The CDR3 length is 18 residues. Written as DNA, the CDR3 is TGCGCCAGCAGCCAAGATCTTGGCTTTAGCGGGAGGGCCTACGAGCAGTACTTC. The encoded protein is CASSQDLGFSGRAYEQYF.

The chain recombines TRBV6-1 with TRBJ1-6; 7 bases are a match to TRBD1. Germline CDR1 MNHNS, CDR2 SASEGT. J gave up 7 bases and V 3 bases, and 9 bases lay outside the gene matches. The CDR3 totals 16 residues. The CDR3 spells CASSEALQGRNSPLHF. For the CDR3, the DNA is TGTGCCAGCAGTGAGGCTTTACAGGGGAGGAATTCACCCCTCCACTTT.

This clonotype was observed a handful of times. This chain connects TRBV20-1 to TRBJ2-5; 8 positions agree with TRBD2. Germline V gives CDR1 DFQATT, CDR2 SNEGSKA (reference sequence). The CDR3 contains 13 residues. CDR3 sequence: CSVGVSGIGTQYF. In nucleotides, the CDR3 is TGCAGCGTCGGGGTTAGCGGGATCGGGACCCAGTACTTC.

This clonotype was counted only a few times. The J gene is TRBJ2-5, the V gene TRBV28, with 9 bases identical to TRBD1. V lost 4 bases and J lost 3; bases outside the gene matches: 6. Germline V lookup: CDR1 MDHEN, CDR2 SYDVKM. This CDR3 spans 15 amino acids. DNA of the CDR3: TGTGCCAGCAGTTCGACAGGGGGTACGAAAGAGACCCAGTACTTC. Translating gives CASSSTGGTKETQYF.

This clonotype appeared a few times. J is TRBJ2-3 and V is TRBV9; D may be TRBD1 or TRBD2 (5 bases each). This CDR3 is built from 17 residues. Trimming took 3 bases from V and 0 from J, leaving 17 bases between them. In germline, CDR1 is SGDLS, CDR2 YYNGEE. CDR3 DNA: TGTGCCAGCAGCGCCGGCCTCGGGACGCAGAGCACAGATACGCAGTATTTT. This gives the protein CASSAGLGTQSTDTQYF.

This clonotype has ten or more counts. The rearrangement uses TRBV5-1 and TRBJ2-2; D call uncertain. The CDR3 is 15 amino acids. The germline V gene has CDR1 SGHRS and CDR2 YFSETQ. V dropped 0 bases and J dropped 1 base, with 7 bases sitting between them. The CDR3 reads CASSLETGNTGELFF. As DNA, the CDR3 is TGCGCCAGCAGCTTGGAGACGGGGAACACCGGGGAGCTGTTTTTT. The variable domain in full, with the rest retrieved from reference TRBV5-1 and TRBJ2-2, is KAGVTQTPRYLIKTRGQQVTLSCSPISGHRSVSWYQQTPGQGLQFLFEYFSETQRNKGNFPGRFSGRQFSNSRSEMNVSTLELGDSALYLCASSLETGNTGELFFGEGSRLTVL.

The rearrangement joins TRBV20-1 to TRBJ2-5; 8 nucleotides line up with TRBD2. The assigned J gene may be wrong: the sequence end matches TRBJ2-1 better. Per germline, CDR1 DFQATT and CDR2 SNEGSKA (reference sequence). This CDR3 is built from 17 residues. CDR3 in amino acids: CSASRLDRSGKGGEQFF. The CDR3 DNA is TGCAGTGCTAGCAGACTTGACCGTAGCGGGAAGGGCGGTGAGCAGTTCTTC.

This clonotype turned up a few times. This chain uses TRBV5-1 with TRBJ1-4; the D gene is possibly TRBD1 (5 bases). Trimming cost V 3 bases and J 4 bases, with 16 bases left between them. CDR1 is SGHRS and CDR2 is YFSETQ in the germline V gene. The CDR3 has 16 residues. This CDR3 is CASSYGAPQFNEKLFF. The CDR3 coding sequence is TGCGCCAGCAGCTACGGGGCCCCACAGTTTAATGAAAAACTGTTTTTT.

The rearrangement links TRBV7-9 to TRBJ1-4; D is possibly TRBD1 (5 bases). There are 16 residues in the CDR3. Trimming removed 2 bases from V and 4 bases from J, with 14 bases in between. From germline, CDR1 is SEHNR and CDR2 FQNEAQ (reference sequence). For the CDR3, the DNA is TGTGCCAGCAGCTTACGAGGGGTCAGGAATAATGAAAAACTGTTTTTT. Its protein product is CASSLRGVRNNEKLFF.

V usage is TRBV29-1 and J usage is TRBJ1-5, with D possibly TRBD1 on 6 matching bases. The length of the CDR3 is 13 residues. The germline V gene has CDR1 SQVTM and CDR2 ANQGSEA. V shed 6 bases and J shed 6 bases, with 15 bases lying between them. The CDR3 sequence is CSVVRGHGQPQHF. In DNA form, the CDR3 reads TGCAGCGTCGTCAGGGGCCACGGTCAGCCCCAGCATTTT. Filled out from reference TRBV29-1 and TRBJ1-5, the complete variable domain reads SAVISQKPSRDICQRGTSLTIQCQVDSQVTMMFWYRQQPGQSLTLIATANQGSEATYESGFVIDKFPISRPNLTFSTLTVSNMSPEDSSIYLCSVVRGHGQPQHFGDGTRLSIL.

This clonotype was counted between two and nine times. At one of its ends the junction is not consistent with the germline gene, which may arise from a read error. The CDR3 reads CASSLSHTDTQCF. CDR3 coding DNA: TGTGCCAGCAGTTTATCCCACACAGATACGCAGTGTTTT. The chain joins TRBV27 to TRBJ2-3; D is unclear. CDR1 is MNHEY, CDR2 SMNVEV, per germline (reference sequence). The CDR3 covers 13 residues.

This chain uses TRBV11-2 with TRBJ2-5, with D maybe TRBD2 (7 bases). CDR1 SGHAT and CDR2 FQNNGV come from the germline V gene. V was trimmed by 2 bases and J by 2 bases, leaving 27 bases between them. The CDR3 spans 20 residues. CDR3 residues: CASSLSARQAGTTSQETQYF. The CDR3 bases are TGTGCCAGCAGCTTAAGTGCCCGGCAAGCGGGGACAACGAGTCAAGAGACCCAGTACTTC.

This clonotype was detected only a few times. This chain links TRBV7-2 with TRBJ2-1, with 7 bases lining up with TRBD1. The CDR3 has 16 amino acids. The V segment lost 4 bases and the J segment 0 bases; nucleotides outside the gene matches: 6. The germline V gene encodes CDR1 SGHTA and CDR2 FQGNSA. This chain's CDR3 is CASSSNRGSSYNEQFF. As DNA, the CDR3 is TGTGCCAGCAGCTCGAACAGGGGCTCCTCCTACAATGAGCAGTTCTTC.

The CDR3: CASSDDRVLETQYF. CDR3 nucleotide sequence: TGTGCCAGCAGTGATGACAGGGTCTTAGAGACCCAGTACTTC. The chain has TRBV2 and TRBJ2-5, with 7 bases matching TRBD1. Germline CDR1 is SNHLY and CDR2 is FYNNEI. The CDR3 spans 14 residues. Losses at the gene ends were 3 bases for V and 4 bases for J; bases not matched to a gene: 5.